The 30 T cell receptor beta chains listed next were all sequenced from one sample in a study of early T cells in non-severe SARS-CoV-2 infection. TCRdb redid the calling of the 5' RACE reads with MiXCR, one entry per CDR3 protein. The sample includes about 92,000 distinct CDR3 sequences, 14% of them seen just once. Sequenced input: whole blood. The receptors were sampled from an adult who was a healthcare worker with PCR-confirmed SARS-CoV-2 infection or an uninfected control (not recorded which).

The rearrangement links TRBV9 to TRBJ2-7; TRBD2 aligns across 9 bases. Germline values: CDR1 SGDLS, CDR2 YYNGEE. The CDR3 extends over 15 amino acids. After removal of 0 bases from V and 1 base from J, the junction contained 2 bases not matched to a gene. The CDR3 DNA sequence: TGTGCCAGCAGCGTAGAAGCGGGGGGTTCCTACGAGCAGTACTTC. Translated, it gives CASSVEAGGSYEQYF.

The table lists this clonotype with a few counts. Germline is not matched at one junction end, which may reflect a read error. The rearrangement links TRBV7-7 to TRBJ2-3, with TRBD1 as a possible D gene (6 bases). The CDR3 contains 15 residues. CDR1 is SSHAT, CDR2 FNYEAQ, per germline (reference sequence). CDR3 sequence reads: CASSSGSGDSDTQYF. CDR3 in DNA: TGTGCTAGCAGCTCCGGCTCAGGGGATTCAGATACGCAGTATTTT.

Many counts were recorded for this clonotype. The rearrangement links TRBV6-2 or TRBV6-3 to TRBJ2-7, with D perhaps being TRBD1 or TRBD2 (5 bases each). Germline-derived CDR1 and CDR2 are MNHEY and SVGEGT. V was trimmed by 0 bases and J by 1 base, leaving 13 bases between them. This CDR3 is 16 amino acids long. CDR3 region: CASSYSFGAYSYEQYF. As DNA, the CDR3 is TGTGCCAGCAGTTACTCGTTCGGGGCTTATTCCTACGAGCAGTACTTC.

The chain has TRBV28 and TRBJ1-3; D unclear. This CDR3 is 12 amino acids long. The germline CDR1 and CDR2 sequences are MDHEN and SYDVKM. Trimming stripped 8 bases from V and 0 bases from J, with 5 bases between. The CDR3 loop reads CASDSSGNTIYF. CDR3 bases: TGTGCCAGCGACTCCTCTGGAAACACCATATATTTT.

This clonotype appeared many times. The CDR3 region has the DNA TGTGCCAGCAGCTTAAATACAGGGAGCAATCAGCCCCAGCATTTT. This encodes CASSLNTGSNQPQHF. The rearrangement uses TRBV7-8 and TRBJ1-5, with D perhaps matching TRBD1 (6 bases). CDR3 length equals 15 residues. Trimming stripped 2 bases from V and 1 base from J, with 9 bases between. CDR1 and CDR2 (germline): SGHVS, FQNEAQ.

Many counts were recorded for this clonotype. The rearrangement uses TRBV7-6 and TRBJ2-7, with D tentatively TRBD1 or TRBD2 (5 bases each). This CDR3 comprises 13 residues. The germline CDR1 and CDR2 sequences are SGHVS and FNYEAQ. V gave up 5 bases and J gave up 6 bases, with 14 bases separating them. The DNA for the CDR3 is TGTGCCAGCAGCGGGGACGTGGGGTTCGAGCAGTACTTC. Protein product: CASSGDVGFEQYF.

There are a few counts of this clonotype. CDR3 coding DNA: TGTGCCAGCAGCACCGGACAGGGTTACTCTCAGCCCCAGCATTTT. Translation gives CASSTGQGYSQPQHF. The J gene is TRBJ1-5, the V gene TRBV28; 8 positions match TRBD1. This CDR3 contains 15 residues. V was clipped by 6 bases and J by 6 bases; unmatched bases: 10. Germline V gives CDR1 MDHEN, CDR2 SYDVKM. The entire variable domain, with the rest obtained from reference TRBV28 and TRBJ1-5, is as follows: DVKVTQSSRYLVKRTGEKVFLECVQDMDHENMFWYRQDPGLGLRLIYFSYDVKMKEKGDIPEGYSVSREKKERFSLILESASTNQTSMYLCASSTGQGYSQPQHFGDGTRLSIL.

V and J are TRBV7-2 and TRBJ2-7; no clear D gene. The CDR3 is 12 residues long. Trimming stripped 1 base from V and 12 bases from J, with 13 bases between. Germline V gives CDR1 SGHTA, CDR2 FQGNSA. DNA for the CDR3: TGTGCCAGCAGCTTAGGAGCAGTACCGGGGTACTTC. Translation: CASSLGAVPGYF.

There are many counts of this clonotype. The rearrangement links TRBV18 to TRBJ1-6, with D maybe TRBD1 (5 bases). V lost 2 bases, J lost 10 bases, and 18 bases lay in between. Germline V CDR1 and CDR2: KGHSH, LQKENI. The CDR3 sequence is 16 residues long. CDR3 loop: CASSPWGRSGESPLHF. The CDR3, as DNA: TGTGCCAGCTCACCATGGGGAAGGTCGGGGGAGTCACCCCTCCACTTT.

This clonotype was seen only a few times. This CDR3 is CSAPPDSPYNEQFF. The CDR3 DNA reads as TGCAGTGCCCCCCCGGACAGCCCCTACAATGAGCAGTTCTTC. The chain uses TRBV20-1 and TRBJ2-1; weak D call: TRBD1 (6 bases). The V gene lost 6 bases and the J gene lost 2 bases, with 14 bases spanning the gap. Germline lookup yields CDR1 DFQATT and CDR2 SNEGSKA (reference sequence). The CDR3 consists of 14 residues.

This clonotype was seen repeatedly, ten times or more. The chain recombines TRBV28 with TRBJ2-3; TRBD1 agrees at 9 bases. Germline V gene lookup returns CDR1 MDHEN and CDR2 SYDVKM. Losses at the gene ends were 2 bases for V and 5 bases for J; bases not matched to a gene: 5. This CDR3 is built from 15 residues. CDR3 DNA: TGTGCCAGCAGTTTACCGACAGGGGGTGGAGATACGCAGTATTTT. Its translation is CASSLPTGGGDTQYF.

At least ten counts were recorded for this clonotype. The CDR3 is CASSTDRVGYGYTF. The DNA for the CDR3 is TGTGCCAGCAGCACGGACAGGGTGGGCTATGGCTACACCTTC. The chain joins TRBV5-4 to TRBJ1-2; 8 nucleotides align to TRBD1. Looked up from germline, CDR1 is SGHNT and CDR2 is YYREEE (reference sequence). The CDR3 is 14 amino acids. With 4 bases clipped from V and 4 bases from J, the junction kept 6 bases outside the gene matches. Full variable domain (remainder filled in from reference TRBV5-4 and TRBJ1-2): ETGVTQSPTHLIKTRGQQVTLRCSSQSGHNTVSWYQQALGQGPQFIFQYYREEENGRGNFPPRFSGLQFPNYSSELNVNALELDDSALYLCASSTDRVGYGYTFGSGTRLTVV.

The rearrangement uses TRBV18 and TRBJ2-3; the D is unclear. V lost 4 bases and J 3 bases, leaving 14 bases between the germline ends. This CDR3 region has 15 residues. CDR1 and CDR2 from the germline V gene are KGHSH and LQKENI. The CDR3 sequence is CASSRSGPRTDTQYF. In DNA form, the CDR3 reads TGTGCCAGCTCACGTTCTGGGCCCCGGACAGATACGCAGTATTTT.

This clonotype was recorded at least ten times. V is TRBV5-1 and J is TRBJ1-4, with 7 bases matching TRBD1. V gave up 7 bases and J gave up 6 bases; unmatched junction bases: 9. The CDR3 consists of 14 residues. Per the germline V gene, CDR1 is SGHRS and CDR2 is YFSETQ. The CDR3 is CASGRDSRDEKLFF. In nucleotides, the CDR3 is TGCGCCAGCGGGAGGGACAGTAGGGATGAAAAACTGTTTTTT.

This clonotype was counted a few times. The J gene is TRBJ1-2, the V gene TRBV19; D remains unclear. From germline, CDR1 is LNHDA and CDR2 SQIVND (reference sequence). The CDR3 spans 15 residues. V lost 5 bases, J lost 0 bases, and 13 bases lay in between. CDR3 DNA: TGTGCCAGTAGTCGGAACAACCTAGCTAACTATGGCTACACCTTC. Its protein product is CASSRNNLANYGYTF.

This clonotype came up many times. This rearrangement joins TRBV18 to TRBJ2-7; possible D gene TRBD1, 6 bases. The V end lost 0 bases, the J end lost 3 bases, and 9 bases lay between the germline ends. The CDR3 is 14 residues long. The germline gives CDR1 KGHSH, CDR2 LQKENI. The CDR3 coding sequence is TGTGCCAGCTCACCACCGGGACACCACTACGAGCAGTACTTC. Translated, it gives CASSPPGHHYEQYF. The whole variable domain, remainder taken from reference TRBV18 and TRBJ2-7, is NAGVMQNPRHLVRRRGQEARLRCSPMKGHSHVYWYRQLPEEGLKFMVYLQKENIIDESGMPKERFSAEFPKEGPSILRIQQVVRGDSAAYFCASSPPGHHYEQYFGPGTRLTVT.

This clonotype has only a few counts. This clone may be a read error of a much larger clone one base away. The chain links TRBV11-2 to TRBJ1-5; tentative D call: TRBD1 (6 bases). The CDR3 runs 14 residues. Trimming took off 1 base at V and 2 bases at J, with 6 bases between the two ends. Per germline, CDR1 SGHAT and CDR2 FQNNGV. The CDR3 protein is CASSLAGGNQPQHF. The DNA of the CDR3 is TGTGCCAGCAGCTTAGCAGGGGGCAATCAGCCCCAGCATTTT.

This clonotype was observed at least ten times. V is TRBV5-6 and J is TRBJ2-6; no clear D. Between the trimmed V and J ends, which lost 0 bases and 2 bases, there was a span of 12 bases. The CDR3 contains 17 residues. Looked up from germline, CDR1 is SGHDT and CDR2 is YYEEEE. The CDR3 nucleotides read TGTGCCAGCAGCTTGGACAGTGTTTTAACTGGGGCCAACGTCCTGACTTTC. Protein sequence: CASSLDSVLTGANVLTF.

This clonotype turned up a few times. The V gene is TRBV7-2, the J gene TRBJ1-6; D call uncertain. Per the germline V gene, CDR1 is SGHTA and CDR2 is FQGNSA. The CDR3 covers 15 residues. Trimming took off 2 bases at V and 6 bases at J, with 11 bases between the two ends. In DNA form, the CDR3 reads TGTGCCAGCAGCTTATTCGATCATTCTAATTCACCCCTCCACTTT. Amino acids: CASSLFDHSNSPLHF. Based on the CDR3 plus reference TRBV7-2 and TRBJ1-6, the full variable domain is GAGVSQSPSNKVTEKGKDVELRCDPISGHTALYWYRQSLGQGLEFLIYFQGNSAPDKSGLPSDRFSAERTGGSVSTLTIQRTQQEDSAVYLCASSLFDHSNSPLHFGNGTRLTVT.

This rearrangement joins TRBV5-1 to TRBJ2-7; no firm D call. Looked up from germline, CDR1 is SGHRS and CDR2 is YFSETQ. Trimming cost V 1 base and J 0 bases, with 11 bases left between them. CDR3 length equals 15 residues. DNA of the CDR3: TGCGCCAGCAGCTTGCCGAAGGGAAGCTCCTACGAGCAGTACTTC. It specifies CASSLPKGSSYEQYF. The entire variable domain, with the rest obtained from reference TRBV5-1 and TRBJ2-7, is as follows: KAGVTQTPRYLIKTRGQQVTLSCSPISGHRSVSWYQQTPGQGLQFLFEYFSETQRNKGNFPGRFSGRQFSNSRSEMNVSTLELGDSALYLCASSLPKGSSYEQYFGPGTRLTVT.

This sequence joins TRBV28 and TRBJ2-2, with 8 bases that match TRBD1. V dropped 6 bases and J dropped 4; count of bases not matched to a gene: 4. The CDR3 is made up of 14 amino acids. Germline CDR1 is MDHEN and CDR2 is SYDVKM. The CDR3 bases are TGTGCCAGCAGCGCAACAGGGGGCACCGGGGAGCTGTTTTTT. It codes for CASSATGGTGELFF.

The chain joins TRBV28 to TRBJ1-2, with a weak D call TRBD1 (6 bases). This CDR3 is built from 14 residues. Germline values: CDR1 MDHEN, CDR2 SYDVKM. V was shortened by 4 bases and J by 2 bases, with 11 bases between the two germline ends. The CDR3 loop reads CASSSHTGNYGYTF. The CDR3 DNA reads TGTGCCAGCAGTTCGCACACAGGGAACTATGGCTACACCTTC.

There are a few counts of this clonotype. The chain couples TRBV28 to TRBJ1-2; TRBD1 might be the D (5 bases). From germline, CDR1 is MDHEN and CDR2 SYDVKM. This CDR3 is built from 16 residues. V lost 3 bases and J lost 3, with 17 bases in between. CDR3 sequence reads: CASSFFRQRPHYGYTF. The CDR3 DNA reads TGTGCCAGCAGTTTTTTTAGACAGAGACCTCACTATGGCTACACCTTC.

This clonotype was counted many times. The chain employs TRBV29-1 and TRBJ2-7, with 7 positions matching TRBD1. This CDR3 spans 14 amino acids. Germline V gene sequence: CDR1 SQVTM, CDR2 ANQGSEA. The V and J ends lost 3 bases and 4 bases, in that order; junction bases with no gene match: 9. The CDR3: CSVDLPGQPYEQYF. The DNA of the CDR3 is TGCAGCGTTGATCTCCCGGGACAGCCTTACGAGCAGTACTTC.

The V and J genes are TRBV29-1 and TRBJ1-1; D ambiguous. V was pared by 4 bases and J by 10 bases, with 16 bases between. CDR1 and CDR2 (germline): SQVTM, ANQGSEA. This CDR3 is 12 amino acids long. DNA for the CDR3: TGCAGCGTTGCTGGGTCCAATCCGGGAGCTTTCTTT. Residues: CSVAGSNPGAFF. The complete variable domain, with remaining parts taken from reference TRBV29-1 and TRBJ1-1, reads SAVISQKPSRDICQRGTSLTIQCQVDSQVTMMFWYRQQPGQSLTLIATANQGSEATYESGFVIDKFPISRPNLTFSTLTVSNMSPEDSSIYLCSVAGSNPGAFFGQGTRLTVV.

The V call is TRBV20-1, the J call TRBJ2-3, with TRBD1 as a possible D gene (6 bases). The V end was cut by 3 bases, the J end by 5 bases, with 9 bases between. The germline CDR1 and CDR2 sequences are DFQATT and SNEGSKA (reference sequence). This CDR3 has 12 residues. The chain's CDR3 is CSASPGEDTQYF. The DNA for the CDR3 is TGCAGTGCTAGTCCAGGGGAAGATACGCAGTATTTT.

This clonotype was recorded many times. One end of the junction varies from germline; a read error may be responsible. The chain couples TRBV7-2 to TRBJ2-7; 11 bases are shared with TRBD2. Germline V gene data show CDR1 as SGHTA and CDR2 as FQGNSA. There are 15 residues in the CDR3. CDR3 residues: CASSSLAGGAYEQYF. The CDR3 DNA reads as TGTGCCAGCAGCTCGCTAGCGGGGGGAGCCTATGAGCAGTACTTC.

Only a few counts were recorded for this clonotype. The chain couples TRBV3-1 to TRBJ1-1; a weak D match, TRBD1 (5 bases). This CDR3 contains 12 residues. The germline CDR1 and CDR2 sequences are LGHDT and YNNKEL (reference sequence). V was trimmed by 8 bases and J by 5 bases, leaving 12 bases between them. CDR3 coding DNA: TGTGCCAGCGGGACGGTGGGGACTGAAGCTTTCTTT. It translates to CASGTVGTEAFF.

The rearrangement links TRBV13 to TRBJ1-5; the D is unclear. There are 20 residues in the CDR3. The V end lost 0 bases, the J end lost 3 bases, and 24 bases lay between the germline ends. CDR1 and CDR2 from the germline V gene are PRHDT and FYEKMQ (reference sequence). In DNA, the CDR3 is TGTGCCAGCAGCTTAGGCAACGATGGGGTAAAGAACGCTAACAATCAGCCCCAGCATTTT. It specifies CASSLGNDGVKNANNQPQHF.

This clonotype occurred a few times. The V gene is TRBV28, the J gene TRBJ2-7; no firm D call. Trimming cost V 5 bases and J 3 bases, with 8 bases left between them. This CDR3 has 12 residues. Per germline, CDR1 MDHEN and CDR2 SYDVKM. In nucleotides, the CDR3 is TGTGCCAGCAGTGGGGTAAGCTACGAGCAGTACTTC. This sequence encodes CASSGVSYEQYF.